This paragraph reports one T cell receptor beta chain. Its specific antigen is unknown. The input lacks base qualities; no much larger clone sits a single base away. Genomic DNA was isolated from the sorted cells so that the TCRbeta CDR3 region could be sequenced. TCRbeta CDR3 regions were sequenced using the immunoSEQ Assay. TCRdb obtained this table from immuneACCESS and retained in-frame rearrangements with V and J assigned. These tables miss some clones; where compared with another copy, unresolved V genes account for less than half of the shortfall, and the remainder is unexplained. The sample table records 70,000 to 95,000 clones; around 80% of these occur just once. The ten largest clones add up to under 2% of the sample. Taken from cysteine to phenylalanine, the CDR3 has 12 residues. CDR3 DNA only is kept here, 36 bases in frame from base 1. Via the germline V gene, CDR1 is WSHSY and CDR2 SAAADI. V is shortened by 3 bases, J by 1 base, and the region joining them spans 3 bases.

Patients with autoimmune disease history or receiving systemic immunosuppression were excluded from the trial. Peripheral blood for TCR sequencing was drawn from every dose cohort at baseline, at cycle 4 day 1 and at cycle 7 day 1. The samples were taken from a phase I, first-in-human, multicenter, open-label dose-escalation trial of ivuxolimab. Adults with locally advanced or metastatic head and neck squamous cell, hepatocellular, melanoma or renal cell carcinoma were enrolled in the trial. CD4+ and CD8+ T cells were sorted separately from peripheral blood before TCR sequencing. These data belong to a study of OX40 agonist ivuxolimab in advanced cancers. Notes on the research overall: The costimulatory receptor OX40 (CD134) was targeted by ivuxolimab, a fully human IgG2 agonistic monoclonal antibody. Prior anti-PD-1, anti-PD-L1 or anti-CTLA-4 therapy was permitted, and 40% of dose-escalation patients had received checkpoint inhibitors. Intravenous ivuxolimab was administered to patients every 2 weeks at six dose levels: 0.01, 0.1, 0.3, 1.5, 3 and 10 mg/kg. Partial responses occurred in three dose-escalation patients, of whom one had hepatocellular carcinoma and two had cutaneous melanoma. The paper covers the monotherapy dose-escalation part of the phase I ivuxolimab trial, which included N ≈ 54 patients. Peripheral TCRbeta sequencing aimed to test whether ivuxolimab altered TCR sequence diversity and caused clonal T-cell expansion. The dose-escalation cohort was almost 85% male with a mean age of 60 years, ranging from 23 to 79. Among the 50 to 55 dose-escalation patients, around 19 had hepatocellular carcinoma, some 15 melanoma, 9 renal cell carcinoma and 9 head and neck cancer.

Broader findings and caveats from the paper: In partial responders in the 0.1-3.0 mg/kg groups, normalized peripheral clonal expansion was found to be among the lowest, especially among CD8+ T cells. Antigen specificity was not determined for the clonally expanded peripheral T cells. At doses of 0.1 to 3.0 mg/kg, clonal expansion of both CD4+ and CD8+ blood T cells was observed from baseline to week 6. Low levels of normalized T-cell clonal expansion were also seen in some patients who did not respond. After ivuxolimab, more expanded clones were found on average in CD8+ T cells than in CD4+ T cells.

The sequence links TRBV10-2 to TRBJ2-5; too little of a D gene remains to name it. The sequencing used CD4+ or CD8+ T cells sorted from blood, collected in a trial of the OX40 agonist ivuxolimab. The sequence was obtained from an adult with an advanced solid tumor such as melanoma, head and neck, liver or kidney cancer. The DNA sequence reads TGCGCCAGCAGTGACTCCCAAGAGACCCAGTACTTC. Translated, it gives CASSDSQETQYF.